This T cell receptor beta chain was observed in a study of early T cells in non-severe SARS-CoV-2 infection. Across the study: Whole-blood bulk RNA, unsorted, was sequenced, and chains were unpaired.

The TCR library protocol was used to attach unique molecular identifiers. These identifiers were attached to individual cDNA molecules. A single record per CDR3 protein comes from TCRdb applying MiXCR to the 5' RACE reads. Here the sample spans roughly 61,000 distinct CDR3 sequences, about 9.1% being singletons. The CDR3 is 14 residues long. The V gene's germline CDR1 is LNHDA and CDR2 SQIVND (reference sequence). V lost 4 bases, J lost 4 bases, and 4 bases stayed unmatched. This clonotype was observed a handful of times. Sequences were obtained from whole blood. This chain joins TRBV19 and TRBJ1-5; TRBD1 matches at 7 bases. This clonotype was sampled from an adult who was a healthcare worker with PCR-confirmed SARS-CoV-2 infection or an uninfected control (not recorded which). The CDR3 DNA reads TGTGCCAGTAGTACGGACAGGAGGAATCAGCCCCAGCATTTT. This encodes CASSTDRRNQPQHF.